Listed here is a single T cell receptor beta chain. V shed 0 bases and J shed 2 bases, with 9 bases lying between them. Germline values: CDR1 SGHNT, CDR2 YYREEE (reference sequence). This CDR3 is 14 amino acids long. This record comes from a study of blood T cell repertoires in COVID-19. Authors' methods: Estimated nucleated cell counts came from reference gene primer amplification. Here immunoSEQ multiplex PCR was the method, and the copy in TCRdb shows in-frame clones only, minus some. V and J calls and clone size are as listed in that table; D and trimming were resolved from the DNA. The sample holds roughly 300,000 clones, 81% seen once.

The TCR comes from an older woman with active or convalescent COVID-19. Material: peripheral blood. J is TRBJ2-7 and V is TRBV5-4, with unresolved D. The CDR3 coding sequence is TGTGCCAGCAGCTTGGACATTAATGCCTACGAGCAGTACTTC. This encodes CASSLDINAYEQYF.